This T cell receptor beta chain was retrieved from a study of shared clonotypes between healthy human individuals. The study, taken as a whole, reports: Memory subsets had estimated richness that was generally smaller than that of naive subsets.

There are a few counts of this clone. Its antigen is undetermined. Some 30,000 T cell genomes (about 0.2 ug DNA) went into each sorted-subset replicate. The protocol was immunoSEQ multiplex PCR, while the TCRdb copy is restricted to in-frame clones and leaves out a portion. The sample carries around 750,000 clones, roughly 70% recorded once. The V end was cut by 3 bases, the J end by 0 bases, with 10 bases between. CDR1 and CDR2 from the germline V gene are SGHRS and YFSETQ. The CDR3 loop spans 15 amino acids. The chain employs TRBV5-1 and TRBJ2-1, with a weak D call TRBD1 (6 bases). Material: memory CD4+ T cells sorted from blood. Described subset: CD45RA-negative fraction. The sequence was obtained from a woman aged 25 to 39 in good health. The CDR3 loop reads CASSYDRSSYNEQFF. The CDR3 nucleotides read TGCGCCAGCAGCTATGACAGGAGCTCCTACAATGAGCAGTTCTTC.